The clone carrying this TCR beta chain was recorded a few times. This beta chain is a stray sequence in a library constructed for alpha chains; its clone size is not meaningful. These data come from a study of spatial heterogeneity in lung cancer. Time point defined: sample taken at primary tumor resection. Unsorted samples of tumor, nontumor lung or frozen PBMC had their whole RNA sequenced. Samples came from 65 to 75 TRACERx patients with untreated early-stage lung cancer. TCRdb redid the calling of the 5' RACE reads with MiXCR, one entry per CDR3 protein. The data show some 11,000 distinct CDR3 sequences, around 5.8% seen once. The CDR3 covers 14 residues. Germline V lookup: CDR1 MNHNS, CDR2 SASEGT. The germline V and J ends were trimmed by 6 bases and 2 bases, with 14 bases remaining between them.

The specimen comprised PBMCs, sampled at surgery. The TCR originated in a male donor with early-stage non-small cell lung cancer. The chain employs TRBV6-1 and TRBJ2-7, with D possibly called TRBD1 or TRBD2 (5 bases each). The CDR3 sequence is CASRTGTVAYEQYF. The DNA for the CDR3 is TGTGCCAGCAGGACCGGGACGGTGGCCTACGAGCAGTACTTC.